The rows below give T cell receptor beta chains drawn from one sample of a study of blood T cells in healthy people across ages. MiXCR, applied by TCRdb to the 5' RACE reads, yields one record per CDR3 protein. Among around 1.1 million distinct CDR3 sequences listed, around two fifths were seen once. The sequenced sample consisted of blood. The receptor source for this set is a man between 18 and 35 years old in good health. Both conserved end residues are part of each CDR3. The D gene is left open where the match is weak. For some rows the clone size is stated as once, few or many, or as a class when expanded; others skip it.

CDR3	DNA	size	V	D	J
CATSDLGGSNQPQHF	TGTGCCACCAGTGATTTAGGAGGGAGCAATCAGCCCCAGCATTTT	few	TRBV24-1	-	TRBJ1-5
CATTQGGGYYNEQFF	TGCGCCACCACGCAAGGGGGAGGTTACTACAATGAGCAGTTCTTC	few	TRBV5-1	-	TRBJ2-1
CASLGQGFSNTEAFF	TGTGCCAGCCTGGGACAGGGGTTCTCGAACACTGAAGCTTTCTTT	-	TRBV7-9	TRBD1	TRBJ1-1
CASSLTTSGGTDTQYF	TGTGCCAGCAGCTTAACAACTAGCGGGGGCACAGATACGCAGTATTTT	many	TRBV5-1	TRBD2	TRBJ2-3
CASSLVRGPIPSYIEQYF	TGCGCCAGCAGCTTGGTTCGGGGGCCCATTCCCTCCTATATCGAGCAGTACTTC	-	TRBV5-1	-	TRBJ2-7
CSASQGVNQPQHF	TGCAGTGCTAGCCAAGGGGTCAATCAGCCCCAGCATTTT	-	TRBV20-1	-	TRBJ1-5
CASSLYFGQGYGYTF	TGTGCCAGCAGTTTATACTTCGGTCAGGGCTATGGCTACACCTTC	-	TRBV27	-	TRBJ1-2
CASRIAGVYNEQFF	TGTGCCAGCAGAATAGCGGGGGTCTACAATGAGCAGTTCTTC	-	TRBV12-3/TRBV12-4	TRBD2	TRBJ2-1
CASSSWAASSTDTQYF	TGCGCCAGCAGCTCATGGGCAGCCTCTAGCACAGATACGCAGTATTTT	-	TRBV5-1	-	TRBJ2-3
CAWTDRVGEKLFF	TGTGCCTGGACGGACAGGGTCGGTGAAAAACTGTTTTTT	-	TRBV30	TRBD1	TRBJ1-4
CSAGLAGRANEQFF	TGCAGTGCTGGACTAGCGGGTCGCGCCAATGAGCAGTTCTTC	few	TRBV20-1	TRBD2	TRBJ2-1
CATSRASGPRVTDTQYF	TGTGCCACCAGCAGAGCTAGCGGGCCGCGGGTTACAGATACGCAGTATTTT	-	TRBV15	TRBD2	TRBJ2-3
CASSLAPVNGYTF	TGCGCCAGCAGCTTGGCTCCGGTGAATGGCTACACCTTC	few	TRBV5-1	-	TRBJ1-2
CASSYLSGVPDTQYF	TGTGCCAGCAGCTACCTTAGCGGGGTCCCCGATACGCAGTATTTT	few	TRBV7-9	TRBD2	TRBJ2-3
CAIRGTPNTGELFF	TGTGCCATCAGGGGGACACCGAACACCGGGGAGCTGTTTTTT	-	TRBV10-3	-	TRBJ2-2